The 10 T cell receptor beta chains below come from one sample, sequenced in a study of blood T cell repertoires in COVID-19. TCRdb keeps only in-frame clones here, not all; method: immunoSEQ multiplex PCR. The profile shows over 45,000 clones, around 85% of them singletons. Sequencing used peripheral blood. The origin of the receptors is a human donor in a cohort sampled during active COVID-19.

This clone was counted once. The J gene is TRBJ2-7, the V gene TRBV27, with 7 bases matching TRBD2. Trimming at V came to 6 bases and at J to 1 base, leaving 3 bases not matched to a gene. The CDR3 runs to 13 residues. Per germline, CDR1 MNHEY and CDR2 SMNVEV (reference sequence). Written as DNA, the CDR3 is TGTGCCAGCAGAGGCGGGGGATCCTACGAGCAGTACTTC. Protein product: CASRGGGSYEQYF.

The gene calls are TRBV5-5 and TRBJ1-2; D unclear. Germline CDR1 SGHKS, CDR2 YYEKEE (reference sequence). This CDR3 region has 13 residues. The V end lost 7 bases, the J end lost 8 bases, and 18 bases lay between the germline ends. The CDR3 DNA follows: TGTGCCAGCGGCGGGAGGCAGGTCAAGGGCTACACCTTC. It specifies CASGGRQVKGYTF.

This clone was seen a few times. The V and J genes are TRBV7-9 and TRBJ1-2; 8 nucleotides align to TRBD1. V gave up 8 bases and J gave up 4 bases; unmatched junction bases: 9. This CDR3 comprises 14 residues. Germline V gene lookup returns CDR1 SEHNR and CDR2 FQNEAQ (reference sequence). CDR3 sequence (DNA): TGTGCCAGCGGGTCCGGGACAGGCGTCTATGGCTACACCTTC. Translating gives CASGSGTGVYGYTF.

The chain links TRBV19 to TRBJ1-5; D is unresolved. The CDR3 is 12 amino acids. Germline V gives CDR1 LNHDA, CDR2 SQIVND (reference sequence). With 10 bases removed from V and 1 base from J, the gap between germline ends came to 8 bases. CDR3 amino acids: CATTGSNQPQHF. The CDR3 nucleotides read TGTGCCACCACGGGGAGCAATCAGCCCCAGCATTTT. Drawing the rest from reference TRBV19 and TRBJ1-5, the complete variable domain is DGGITQSPKYLFRKEGQNVTLSCEQNLNHDAMYWYRQDPGQGLRLIYYSQIVNDFQKGDIAEGYSVSREKKESFPLTVTSAQKNPTAFYLCATTGSNQPQHFGDGTRLSIL.

The chain joins TRBV24-1 to TRBJ2-5; TRBD1 matches at 9 bases. Germline CDR1 reads KGHDR; CDR2 reads SFDVKD. This CDR3 spans 14 amino acids. V shed 5 bases and J 0 bases; nucleotides not matched to a gene: 0. CDR3 amino acids: CATSGTGDQETQYF. The CDR3 nucleotides are TGTGCCACCAGTGGGACAGGGGACCAAGAGACCCAGTACTTC.

The chain employs TRBV5-6 and TRBJ1-5, with D unresolved. The CDR3 is made up of 14 amino acids. The V end was cut by 1 base, the J end by 4 bases, with 9 bases between. CDR1 is SGHDT, CDR2 YYEEEE, per germline. This chain's CDR3 is CASSLWELNQPQHF. The CDR3 nucleotides read TGTGCCAGCAGCTTGTGGGAGCTAAATCAGCCCCAGCATTTT.

This chain joins TRBV7-9 and TRBJ1-1; D not certain. The V end was cut by 1 base, the J end by 1 base, with 10 bases between. This CDR3 has 15 residues. Germline assignment: CDR1 SEHNR and CDR2 FQNEAQ (reference sequence). The CDR3 DNA reads as TGTGCCAGCAGCTTAGGTCCTCAACAGAACACTGAAGCTTTCTTT. Protein: CASSLGPQQNTEAFF.

The chain has TRBV7-8 and TRBJ1-2; TRBD1 might be the D (6 bases). The CDR3 length is 15 residues. Trimming pared 5 bases from V and 8 bases from J, leaving 21 bases between. Per the germline V gene, CDR1 is SGHVS and CDR2 is FQNEAQ. CDR3 DNA: TGTGCCAGCAGCCCGAACAGGGTGGGGCTTTTAGGCTACACCTTC. This encodes CASSPNRVGLLGYTF.

The chain is built from TRBV19 and TRBJ2-3, with D perhaps matching TRBD2 (6 bases). V gave up 8 bases and J gave up 1 base, with 10 bases separating them. The CDR3 is 13 amino acids. Germline V gene data show CDR1 as LNHDA and CDR2 as SQIVND (reference sequence). The CDR3 DNA reads TGTGCCAGTGGGCCGGGAGGCACAGATACGCAGTATTTT. Amino acid sequence: CASGPGGTDTQYF.

This chain uses TRBV27 with TRBJ2-1, with D possibly matching TRBD2 (6 bases). The V gene's germline CDR1 is MNHEY and CDR2 SMNVEV (reference sequence). This CDR3 is 15 amino acids long. Trimming pared 2 bases from V and 9 bases from J, leaving 17 bases between. CDR3 nucleotides: TGTGCCAGCAGTTTAGGGGCGGCGGGGCTTGGTGAGCAGTTCTTC. Protein: CASSLGAAGLGEQFF.